The present T cell receptor (beta chain) was sequenced within a study of blood T cell repertoires in COVID-19. Turning to the study itself: T cells, B-cell-depleted T cells, or PBMCs provided the cDNA or gDNA that served as material.

Per the germline V gene, CDR1 is SGHNT and CDR2 is YYREEE (reference sequence). V was shortened by 2 bases and J by 0 bases, with 9 bases between the two germline ends. The CDR3 is 15 residues long. Profiling relied on immunoSEQ multiplex PCR, and the TCRdb table lists in-frame clones only, not all of them. The sample contains under 250,000 clones, over 80% of which appear only once. A single count supports this clone. The clonotype comes from a woman in her thirties or forties who had recovered from COVID-19. The sequenced sample was peripheral blood. The V and J genes are TRBV5-4 and TRBJ2-1; a possible D gene is TRBD2 (5 bases). The CDR3: CASSFSGSSYNEQFF. DNA for the CDR3: TGTGCCAGCAGCTTCTCGGGAAGCTCCTACAATGAGCAGTTCTTC.